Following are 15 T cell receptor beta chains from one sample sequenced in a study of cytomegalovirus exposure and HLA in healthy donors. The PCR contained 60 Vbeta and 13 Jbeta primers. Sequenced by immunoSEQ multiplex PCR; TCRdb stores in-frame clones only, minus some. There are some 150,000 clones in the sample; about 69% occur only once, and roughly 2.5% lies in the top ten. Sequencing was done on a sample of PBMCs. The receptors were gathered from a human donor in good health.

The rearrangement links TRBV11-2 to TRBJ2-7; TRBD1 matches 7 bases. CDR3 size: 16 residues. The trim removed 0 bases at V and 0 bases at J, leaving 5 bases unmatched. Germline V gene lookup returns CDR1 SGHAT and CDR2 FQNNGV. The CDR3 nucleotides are TGTGCCAGCAGCTTAGAAGGACAGGTTGGCTCCTACGAGCAGTACTTC. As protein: CASSLEGQVGSYEQYF. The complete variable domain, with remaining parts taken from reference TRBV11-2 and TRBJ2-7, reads EAGVAQSPRYKIIEKRQSVAFWCNPISGHATLYWYQQILGQGPKLLIQFQNNGVVDDSQLPKDRFSAERLKGVDSTLKIQPAKLEDSAVYLCASSLEGQVGSYEQYFGPGTRLTVT.

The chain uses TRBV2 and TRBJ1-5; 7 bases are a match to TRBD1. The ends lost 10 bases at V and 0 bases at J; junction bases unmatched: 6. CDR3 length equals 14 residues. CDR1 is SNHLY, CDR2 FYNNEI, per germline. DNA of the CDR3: TGTGCCACTGGACAGGATGATAGCAATCAGCCCCAGCATTTT. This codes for CATGQDDSNQPQHF.

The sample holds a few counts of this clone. The CDR3 loop reads CASSLSGLRRSLYNEQFF. CDR3 DNA sequence: TGTGCCAGCAGCTTAAGTGGATTGCGGAGGTCCCTCTACAATGAGCAGTTCTTC. This chain joins TRBV7-9 and TRBJ2-1; TRBD2 might be the D (5 bases). V was cut by 2 bases and J by 3 bases, with 20 bases left in between. This CDR3 has 18 residues. CDR1 is SEHNR and CDR2 is FQNEAQ in the germline V gene (reference sequence).

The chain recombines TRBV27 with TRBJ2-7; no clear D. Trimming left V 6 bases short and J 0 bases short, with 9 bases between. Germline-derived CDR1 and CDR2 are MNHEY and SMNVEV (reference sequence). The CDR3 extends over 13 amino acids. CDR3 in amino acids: CASRSMSSYEQYF. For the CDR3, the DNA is TGTGCCAGCAGATCCATGAGCTCCTACGAGCAGTACTTC.

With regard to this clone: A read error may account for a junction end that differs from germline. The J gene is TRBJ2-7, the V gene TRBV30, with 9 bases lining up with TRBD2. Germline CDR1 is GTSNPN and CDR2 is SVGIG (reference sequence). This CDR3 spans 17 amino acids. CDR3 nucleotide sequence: TGTGCCTGGAGTGTACTAATAGGGCGGGGGGGCTCCCACGAGCAGTACTTC. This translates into CAWSVLIGRGGSHEQYF.

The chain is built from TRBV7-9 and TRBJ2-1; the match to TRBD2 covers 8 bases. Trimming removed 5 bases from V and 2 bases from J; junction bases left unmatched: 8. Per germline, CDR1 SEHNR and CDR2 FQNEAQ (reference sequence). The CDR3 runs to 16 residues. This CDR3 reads CASSHTAGATYNEQFF. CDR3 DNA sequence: TGTGCCAGCAGCCATACAGCGGGGGCGACCTACAATGAGCAGTTCTTC.

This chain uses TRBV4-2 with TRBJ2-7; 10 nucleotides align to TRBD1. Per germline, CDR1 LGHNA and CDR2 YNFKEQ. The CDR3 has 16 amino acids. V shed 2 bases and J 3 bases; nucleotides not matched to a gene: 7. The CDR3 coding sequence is TGTGCCAGCAGCCAAACGCCTAGGGACAGGGGCTACGAGCAGTACTTC. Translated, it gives CASSQTPRDRGYEQYF.

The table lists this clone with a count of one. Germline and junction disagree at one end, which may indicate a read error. The CDR3 DNA reads TGTGCTAGCAGCTTAGCGTACGGGGGGGCATCGGCGCAGTATTTT. Protein product: CASSLAYGGASAQYF. The chain joins TRBV7-7 to TRBJ2-3; 8 positions match TRBD2. The CDR3 contains 15 residues. Germline V gene data show CDR1 as SSHAT and CDR2 as FNYEAQ (reference sequence).

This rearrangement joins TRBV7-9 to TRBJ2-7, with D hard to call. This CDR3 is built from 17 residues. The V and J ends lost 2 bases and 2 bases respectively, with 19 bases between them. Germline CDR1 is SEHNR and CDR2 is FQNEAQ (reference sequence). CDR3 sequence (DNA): TGTGCCAGCAGCTTATCTCGAGGTAAAGCCAGCCCCTACGAGCAGTACTTC. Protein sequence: CASSLSRGKASPYEQYF.

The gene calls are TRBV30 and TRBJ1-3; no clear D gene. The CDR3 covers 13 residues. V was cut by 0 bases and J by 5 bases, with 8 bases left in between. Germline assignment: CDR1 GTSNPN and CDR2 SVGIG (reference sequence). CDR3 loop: CAWSVLQRNTIYF. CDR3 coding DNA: TGTGCCTGGAGTGTATTACAGAGAAACACCATATATTTT.

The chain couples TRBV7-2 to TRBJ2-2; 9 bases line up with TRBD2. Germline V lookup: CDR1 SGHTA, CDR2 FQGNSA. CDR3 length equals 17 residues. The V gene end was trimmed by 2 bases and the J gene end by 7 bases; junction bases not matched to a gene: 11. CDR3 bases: TGTGCCAGCAGCTTACAAGTAAAGCGGGGGGCACACGGGGAGCTGTTTTTT. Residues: CASSLQVKRGAHGELFF.

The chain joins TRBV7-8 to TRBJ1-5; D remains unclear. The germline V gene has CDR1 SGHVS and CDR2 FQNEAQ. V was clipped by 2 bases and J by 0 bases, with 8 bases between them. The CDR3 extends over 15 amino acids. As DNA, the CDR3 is TGTGCCAGCAGCTTAATCGGGAATAGCAATCAGCCCCAGCATTTT. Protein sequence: CASSLIGNSNQPQHF.

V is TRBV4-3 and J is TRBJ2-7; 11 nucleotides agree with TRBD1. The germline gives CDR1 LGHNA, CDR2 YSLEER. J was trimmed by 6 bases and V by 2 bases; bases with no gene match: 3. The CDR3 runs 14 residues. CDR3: CASSQRTGGFEQYF. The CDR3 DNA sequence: TGCGCCAGCAGCCAACGGACAGGGGGCTTCGAGCAGTACTTC.

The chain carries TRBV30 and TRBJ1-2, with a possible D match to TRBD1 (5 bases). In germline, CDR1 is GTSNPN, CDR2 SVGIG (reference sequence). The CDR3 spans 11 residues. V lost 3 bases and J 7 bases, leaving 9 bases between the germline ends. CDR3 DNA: TGTGCCTGGAGGGTCGACAGTGGCTACACCTTC. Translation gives CAWRVDSGYTF. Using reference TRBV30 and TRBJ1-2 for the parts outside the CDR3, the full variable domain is SQTIHQWPATLVQPVGSPLSLECTVEGTSNPNLYWYRQAAGRGLQLLFYSVGIGQISSEVPQNLSASRPQDRQFILSSKKLLLSDSGFYLCAWRVDSGYTFGSGTRLTVV.

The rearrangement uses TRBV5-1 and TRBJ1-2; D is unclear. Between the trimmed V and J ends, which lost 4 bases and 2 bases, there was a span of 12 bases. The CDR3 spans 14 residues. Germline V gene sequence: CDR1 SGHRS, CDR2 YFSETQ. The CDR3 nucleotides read TGCGCCAGCAGCCCGGGAGGGCAAAACTATGGCTACACCTTC. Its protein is CASSPGGQNYGYTF.